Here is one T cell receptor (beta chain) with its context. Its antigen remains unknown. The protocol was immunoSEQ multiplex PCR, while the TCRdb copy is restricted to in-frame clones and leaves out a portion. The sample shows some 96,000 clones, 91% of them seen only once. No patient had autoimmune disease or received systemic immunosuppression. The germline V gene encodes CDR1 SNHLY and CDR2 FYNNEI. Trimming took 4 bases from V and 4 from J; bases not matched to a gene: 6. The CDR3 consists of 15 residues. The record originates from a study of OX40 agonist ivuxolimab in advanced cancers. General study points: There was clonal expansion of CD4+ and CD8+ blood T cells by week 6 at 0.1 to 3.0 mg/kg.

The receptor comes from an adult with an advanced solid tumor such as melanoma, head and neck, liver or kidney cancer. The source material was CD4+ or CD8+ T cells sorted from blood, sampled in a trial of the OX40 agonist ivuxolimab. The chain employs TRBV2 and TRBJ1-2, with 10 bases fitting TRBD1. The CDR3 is CASSVTGGVIYGYTF. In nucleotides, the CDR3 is TGTGCCAGCAGTGTGACAGGGGGCGTTATCTATGGCTACACCTTC.